What follows are 31 T cell receptor beta chains derived from one specimen sequenced in a study of tumor and adjacent non-tumor tissue in lung cancer. The template was RNA from unsorted bulk tissue. TCRbeta libraries were built with three rounds of nested PCR, modified from ARM-PCR. In TCRdb, the multiplex PCR reads were re-called with MiXCR into one record per CDR3 protein. This table holds about 82,000 distinct CDR3 sequences, 60% to 80% found once. What was sequenced was lung tumor tissue. Receptor source: a woman aged 45-65 years with non-small cell lung cancer.

To note about this clonotype: Germline is not matched at one junction end, which may reflect a read error. V and J are TRBV6-1 and TRBJ1-2; TRBD1 agrees at 8 bases. The germline V gene encodes CDR1 MNHNS and CDR2 SASEGT. The CDR3 covers 15 residues. The CDR3 DNA reads as TGTGCCAGCTGGCTAGGGCAGGGGGCCGGCTATGTCTACACCTTC. It yields the protein CASWLGQGAGYVYTF.

To note about this clonotype: Germline and junction disagree at one end, which may indicate a read error. The chain has TRBV4-2 and TRBJ1-5; D call uncertain. CDR3 length: 14 amino acids. Germline V CDR1 and CDR2: LGHNA, YNFKEQ. The CDR3 coding sequence is TGTGCCAGCAGCCAAGACCTCACTAGCAATCAGCCAGCATTT. It codes for CASSQDLTSNQPAF.

This clonotype was detected ten times or more. The V call is TRBV4-1, the J call TRBJ2-2; D not resolved. Germline V gene data show CDR1 as MGHRA and CDR2 as YSYEKL. The ends were cut back, 3 bases at V and 0 bases at J, with 5 bases in the middle. The CDR3 runs 14 residues. Here the CDR3 reads CASSQGSNTGELFF. CDR3 sequence (DNA): TGCGCCAGCAGCCAGGGCTCGAACACCGGGGAGCTGTTTTTT.

Ten or more counts support this clonotype. The CDR3 protein is CASSQATYNEQFF. The CDR3 DNA sequence: TGTGCCAGCAGCCAAGCTACCTACAATGAGCAGTTCTTC. The chain links TRBV14 to TRBJ2-1; D is unresolved. Trimming shortened V by 1 base and J by 2 bases, and 3 bases separated the two germline ends. The CDR3 covers 13 residues. CDR1 SGHDN and CDR2 FVKESK come from the germline V gene.

This clonotype was recorded only once. At one boundary the junction diverges from the germline segment, which might be a read error. CDR3 residues: CANSQTQWEKLLF. The CDR3 nucleotides read TGCGCCAACAGCCAAACTCAATGGGAAAAACTGCTTTTT. The chain joins TRBV4-1 to TRBJ1-4; D is unresolved. Per the germline V gene, CDR1 is MGHRA and CDR2 is YSYEKL. This CDR3 is 13 amino acids long.

This clonotype was counted at least ten times. The V and J genes are TRBV4-2 and TRBJ2-7, with 11 positions matching TRBD1. The V and J ends lost 0 bases and 0 bases, in that order; junction bases with no gene match: 4. This CDR3 has 17 residues. The germline V gene has CDR1 LGHNA and CDR2 YNFKEQ. CDR3 nucleotides: TGTGCCAGCAGCCAAGATAAGGGGACAGGGGGCTCCTACGAGCAGTACTTC. The encoded protein is CASSQDKGTGGSYEQYF.

The chain links TRBV11-1 to TRBJ2-7; D is unresolved. Trimming took off 5 bases at V and 0 bases at J, with 14 bases between the two ends. Germline lookup yields CDR1 SGHAT and CDR2 FQDESV (reference sequence). CDR3 length: 15 amino acids. CDR3 sequence: CASSRARVASYEQYF. CDR3 sequence (DNA): TGTGCCAGCAGCCGGGCACGGGTGGCCTCCTACGAGCAGTACTTC. Complete variable domain (other parts from reference TRBV11-1 and TRBJ2-7): EAEVAQSPRYKITEKSQAVAFWCDPISGHATLYWYRQILGQGPELLVQFQDESVVDDSQLPKDRFSAERLKGVDSTLKIQPAELGDSAMYLCASSRARVASYEQYFGPGTRLTVT.

On this clonotype: Sequence at one end of the junction differs from germline and may be a read error. The chain combines TRBV10-1 with TRBJ2-1; TRBD1 matches 8 bases. The germline V gene has CDR1 WNHNN and CDR2 SYGVQD (reference sequence). The CDR3 sequence is 15 residues long. The CDR3 reads CVSQVGGTGQNEQFF. The CDR3 DNA follows: TGCGTCAGCCAAGTAGGGGGGACAGGACAGAATGAGCAGTTCTTC.

The chain links TRBV11-2 to TRBJ2-7, with D possibly matching TRBD2 (6 bases). CDR1 and CDR2 from the germline V gene are SGHAT and FQNNGV. V was shortened by 4 bases and J by 2 bases, with 15 bases between the two germline ends. This CDR3 contains 15 residues. The CDR3 spells CASSSRGGITYEQYF. The CDR3 nucleotides read TGTGCCAGCAGCTCTAGGGGAGGAATTACCTACGAGCAGTACTTC.

On this clonotype: At one end, the junction sequence differs from germline, possibly due to a read error. The chain joins TRBV20-1 to TRBJ2-1; D is unresolved. CDR1 DFQATT and CDR2 SNEGSKA come from the germline V gene (reference sequence). The length of the CDR3 is 14 residues. As DNA, the CDR3 is TGCAGTGCTAGAGACCTAGACCTCTACAATGAGGAGTTCTTC. It is translated as CSARDLDLYNEEFF.

In its sample, this clonotype was seen many times. CDR3 sequence (DNA): TGTGCCATCGGGGGGGGGGGTGAAAGACGACAGTACTTC. Amino acid sequence: CAIGGGGERRQYF. This chain connects TRBV10-3 to TRBJ2-7, with 7 bases that match TRBD2. Germline values: CDR1 ENHRY, CDR2 SYGVKD. The trim removed 8 bases at V and 10 bases at J, leaving 14 bases unmatched. This CDR3 comprises 13 residues.

This clonotype was detected once. An end of the junction does not agree with germline; a read error may underlie this. The CDR3 loop is CACSYSTVRVFIADTQYF. Written as DNA, the CDR3 is TGTGCCTGCAGTTACTCGACGGTCAGGGTTTTCATCGCAGATACGCAGTATTTT. The rearrangement uses TRBV6-5 and TRBJ2-3; a possible D gene is TRBD1 (5 bases). CDR1 and CDR2 from the germline V gene are MNHEY and SVGAGI. The CDR3 runs to 18 residues.

A note on this clonotype: One junction end does not reproduce the germline sequence, and a read error may be involved. This chain joins TRBV11-2 and TRBJ2-5, with D uncertain. The germline V gene encodes CDR1 SGHAT and CDR2 FQNNGV. This CDR3 comprises 14 residues. CDR3 loop: CACSLPVSPETRYF. CDR3 DNA: TGTGCCTGCAGCTTACCTGTAAGCCCCGAGACCCGGTACTTC.

V usage is TRBV28 and J usage is TRBJ2-7; 7 positions agree with TRBD2. CDR3 length: 13 residues. From germline, CDR1 is MDHEN and CDR2 SYDVKM. Trimming cost V 10 bases and J 5 bases; bases outside gene matches: 11. CDR3 residues: CANRTLTSHEQYF. CDR3 DNA: TGTGCCAACAGAACCTTGACTAGCCACGAGCAGTACTTC.

This clonotype was counted a few times. The V gene is TRBV5-4, the J gene TRBJ1-1; tentatively, D is TRBD1 (5 bases). Germline V gives CDR1 SGHNT, CDR2 YYREEE (reference sequence). The CDR3 totals 15 residues. V lost 4 bases to trimming and J lost 6 bases, with 19 bases between them. CDR3 protein: CASSLADGGAAEAFF. In nucleotides, the CDR3 is TGTGCCAGCAGCCTCGCGGACGGGGGAGCGGCTGAAGCTTTCTTT.

Details on this clonotype: A much larger clone is a single base away; this may be a read error. V gene TRBV20-1 combines with J gene TRBJ2-3, with D possibly matching TRBD2 (5 bases). This CDR3 has 9 amino acids. Germline V gene data show CDR1 as DFQATT and CDR2 as SNEGSKA (reference sequence). The CDR3 here is CSVGDAQYF. CDR3 DNA sequence: TGCAGTGTGGGAGATGCGCAGTATTTT.

With respect to this clonotype: Germline is not matched at one junction end, which may reflect a read error. This chain's CDR3 is CAIIGSGSGELFF. The CDR3 bases are TGTGCTATCATAGGATCAGGAAGCGGGGAGCTGTTTTTT. The chain recombines TRBV10-3 with TRBJ2-2; the D is unclear. The CDR3 loop spans 13 amino acids. The V gene's germline CDR1 is ENHRY and CDR2 SYGVKD.

Turning to this clonotype: Because the CDR3 is missing its conserved closing phenylalanine or tryptophan, this is likely a read error. It is unclear where the CDR3 begins or ends on the DNA, so no DNA is shown, and the CDR3 is as TCRdb lists it. The V call is TRBV4-1, the J call TRBJ2-1; TRBD1 is taken as the D call from the table, unchecked against the DNA. From germline, CDR1 is MGHRA and CDR2 YSYEKL. The CDR3 is 15 amino acids long, termini counted. The CDR3 sequence: CASSPDRGRSNEQLL.

In its sample, this clonotype was seen many times. V and J are TRBV5-6 and TRBJ1-1; unclear D gene. CDR1 is SGHDT, CDR2 YYEEEE, per germline. The CDR3 totals 11 residues. Trimming stripped 4 bases from V and 1 base from J, with 2 bases between. This CDR3 reads CASSRNTEAFF. Here the CDR3 DNA reads TGTGCCAGCAGCCGGAACACTGAAGCTTTCTTT.

This chain connects TRBV5-1 to TRBJ2-3; the D gene could be TRBD1 or TRBD2 (5 bases each). Trimming removed 4 bases at V and 4 bases at J, with 22 bases between. The V gene's germline CDR1 is SGHRS and CDR2 YFSETQ. This CDR3 has 17 residues. In DNA, the CDR3 is TGCGCCAGCAGCCTCGGAAACACAGGAGGCGCGTCAGATACGCAGTATTTT. Its translation: CASSLGNTGGASDTQYF.

Points on this clonotype: With a much larger clone just one base away, this may be a read error. The V and J genes are TRBV12-3 or TRBV12-4 and TRBJ2-7; D is ambiguous. This CDR3 spans 12 amino acids. CDR3 loop: CANSIPGGERYF. The CDR3 bases are TGTGCCAACAGCATACCCGGTGGCGAGCGGTACTTC.

Comment on this clonotype: A read error may account for a junction end that differs from germline. The rearrangement joins TRBV29-1 to TRBJ2-7; D tentatively fits TRBD1 or TRBD2 (5 bases each). Germline V gives CDR1 SQVTM, CDR2 ANQGSEA. The CDR3 consists of 13 residues. The CDR3 nucleotides read TGCAGCGTCGAGGGGATGGGAGCCTACAAGCAGTACTTC. Residues: CSVEGMGAYKQYF.

On this clonotype itself: An end of the junction does not agree with germline; a read error may underlie this. The chain employs TRBV12-3 or TRBV12-4 and TRBJ2-5; the D is unclear. This CDR3 comprises 14 residues. CDR3 sequence reads: CTSSFVAGQETQYF. CDR3 sequence (DNA): TGTACCAGCAGTTTTGTGGCAGGTCAAGAGACCCAGTACTTC.

The chain has TRBV11-2 and TRBJ1-1; TRBD1 matches at 9 bases. CDR1 is SGHAT, CDR2 FQNNGV, per germline. The CDR3 sequence is 14 residues long. J lost 14 bases, V lost 5 bases, and 15 bases had no gene match. The CDR3 DNA reads as TGTGCCAGCAGCATTTTGGACAGGGGCACTGTAGCCTTCTTT. Encoded protein: CASSILDRGTVAFF.

On this clonotype itself: A much larger clone lies a single base off, so this may be a read error. V is TRBV12-3 or TRBV12-4 and J is TRBJ2-2; D is unresolved. V was trimmed by 6 bases and J by 7 bases, leaving 9 bases between them. The CDR3 spans 12 residues. The CDR3 DNA follows: TGTGCCAGCAGCCGCCCAGGCGGGGAGCTGTTTTTT. This gives the protein CASSRPGGELFF.

Concerning this clonotype: One junction end disagrees with the germline gene, perhaps due to a read error. V gene TRBV6-5 combines with J gene TRBJ2-5; D may match TRBD1 or TRBD2 (5 bases each). The CDR3 is made up of 15 amino acids. CDR1 and CDR2 (germline): MNHEY, SVGAGI. The CDR3 coding sequence is TGTGCCAGTAGTTACTCGAGGGACGGCCACGAGACTCAGTACTTC. Amino acid sequence: CASSYSRDGHETQYF.

Details on this clonotype: This likely comes from a read error, as the CDR3 has no conserved phenylalanine or tryptophan at its end. The rearrangement uses TRBV6-2 or TRBV6-3 and TRBJ2-2; no reliable D call. CDR1 and CDR2 from the germline V gene are MNHEY and SVGEGT. Trimming cost V 9 bases and J 5 bases, with 22 bases left between them. This CDR3 has 16 amino acids. CDR3 nucleotide sequence: TGTGCCAGTAGTCGCCTTGGACGCAGGCTAACCGGGGAGCTGTTTTAT. As protein: CASSRLGRRLTGELFY.

On this clonotype itself: In this CDR3 the conserved last residue, phenylalanine or tryptophan, is missing, so a read error is likely. The CDR3 DNA reads TGTGCCAGCAGTGATTTAGGGCTAGCGGGAGACTGCGAACAGTACTTG. It translates to CASSDLGLAGDCEQYL. The J gene is TRBJ2-7, the V gene TRBV6-1; TRBD2 aligns across 10 bases. The J segment lost 10 bases and the V segment lost 3 bases, leaving 15 bases of the junction unmatched. Per germline, CDR1 MNHNS and CDR2 SASEGT. This CDR3 has 16 residues.

In this sample, this clonotype turned up many times. The CDR3 DNA reads as TGTGCCAGCACTTCAGATGCCTTTCAGCCCCAGCATTTT. This gives the protein CASTSDAFQPQHF. The chain uses TRBV6-1 and TRBJ1-5; no clear D. The ends were cut back, 7 bases at V and 6 bases at J, with 13 bases in the middle. This CDR3 is built from 13 residues. Germline V gene data show CDR1 as MNHNS and CDR2 as SASEGT.

A note on this clonotype: At one boundary the junction diverges from the germline segment, which might be a read error. The chain carries TRBV20-1 and TRBJ2-1; a weak D match, TRBD2 (6 bases). This CDR3 spans 15 amino acids. CDR1 DFQATT and CDR2 SNEGSKA come from the germline V gene (reference sequence). CDR3 nucleotides: TGCAGTGCTCAGAATAGCGGCGACGCCTACAATGAGCGGTTCTTC. It specifies CSAQNSGDAYNERFF.

This clonotype showed up just once. Without the conserved terminal phenylalanine or tryptophan, this CDR3 likely stems from a read error. The rearrangement links TRBV11-2 to TRBJ2-7; the D is unclear. Per germline, CDR1 SGHAT and CDR2 FQNNGV. The CDR3 spans 13 residues. Trimming left V 5 bases short and J 9 bases short, with 17 bases between. The CDR3 DNA follows: TGTGCCAGCAGCCCACCCAATAGGGTCGGGCAGTACCTC. Translating it yields CASSPPNRVGQYL.